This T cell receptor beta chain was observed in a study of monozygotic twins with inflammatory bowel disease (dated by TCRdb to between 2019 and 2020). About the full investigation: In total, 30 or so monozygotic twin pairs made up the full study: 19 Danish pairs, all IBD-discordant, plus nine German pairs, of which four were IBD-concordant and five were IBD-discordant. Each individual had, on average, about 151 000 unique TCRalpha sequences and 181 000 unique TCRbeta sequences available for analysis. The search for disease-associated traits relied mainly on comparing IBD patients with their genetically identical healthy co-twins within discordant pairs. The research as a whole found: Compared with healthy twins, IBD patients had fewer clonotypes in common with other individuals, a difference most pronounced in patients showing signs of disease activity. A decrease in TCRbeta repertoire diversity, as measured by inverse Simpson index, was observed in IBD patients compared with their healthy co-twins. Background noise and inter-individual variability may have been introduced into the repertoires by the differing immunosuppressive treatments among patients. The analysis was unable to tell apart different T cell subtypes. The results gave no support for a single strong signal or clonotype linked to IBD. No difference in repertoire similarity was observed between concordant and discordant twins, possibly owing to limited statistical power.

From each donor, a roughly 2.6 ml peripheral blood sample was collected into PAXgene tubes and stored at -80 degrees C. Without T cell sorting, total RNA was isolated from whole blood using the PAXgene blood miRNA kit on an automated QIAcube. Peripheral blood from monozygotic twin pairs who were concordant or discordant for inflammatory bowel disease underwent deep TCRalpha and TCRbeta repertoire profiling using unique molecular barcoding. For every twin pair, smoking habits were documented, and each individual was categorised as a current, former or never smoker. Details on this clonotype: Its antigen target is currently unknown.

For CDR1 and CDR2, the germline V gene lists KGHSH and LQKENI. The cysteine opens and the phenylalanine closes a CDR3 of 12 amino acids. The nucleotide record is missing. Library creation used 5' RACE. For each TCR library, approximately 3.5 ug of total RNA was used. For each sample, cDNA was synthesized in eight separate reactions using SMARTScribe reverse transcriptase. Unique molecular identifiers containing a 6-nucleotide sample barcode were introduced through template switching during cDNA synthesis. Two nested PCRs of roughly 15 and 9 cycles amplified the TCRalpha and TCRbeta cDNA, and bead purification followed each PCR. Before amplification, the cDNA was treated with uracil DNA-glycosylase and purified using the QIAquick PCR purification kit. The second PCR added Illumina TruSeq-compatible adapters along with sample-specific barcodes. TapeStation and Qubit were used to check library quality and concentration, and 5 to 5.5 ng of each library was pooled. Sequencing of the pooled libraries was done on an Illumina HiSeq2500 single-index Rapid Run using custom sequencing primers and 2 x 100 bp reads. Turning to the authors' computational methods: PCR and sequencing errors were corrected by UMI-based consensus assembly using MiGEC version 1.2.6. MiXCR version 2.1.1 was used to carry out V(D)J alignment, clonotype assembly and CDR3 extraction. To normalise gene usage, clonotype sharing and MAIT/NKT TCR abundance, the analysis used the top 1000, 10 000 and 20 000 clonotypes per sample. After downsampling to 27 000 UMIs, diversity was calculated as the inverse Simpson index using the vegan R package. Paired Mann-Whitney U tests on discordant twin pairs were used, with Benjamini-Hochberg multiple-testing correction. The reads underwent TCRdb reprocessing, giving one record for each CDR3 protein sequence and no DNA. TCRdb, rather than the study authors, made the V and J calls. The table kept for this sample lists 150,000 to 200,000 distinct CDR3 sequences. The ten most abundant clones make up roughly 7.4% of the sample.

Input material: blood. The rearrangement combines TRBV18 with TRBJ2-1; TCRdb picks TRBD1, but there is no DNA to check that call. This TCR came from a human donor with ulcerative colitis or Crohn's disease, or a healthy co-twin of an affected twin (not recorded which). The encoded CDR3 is CASSSPGNEQFF. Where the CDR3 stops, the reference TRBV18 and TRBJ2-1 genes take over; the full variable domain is NAGVMQNPRHLVRRRGQEARLRCSPMKGHSHVYWYRQLPEEGLKFMVYLQKENIIDESGMPKERFSAEFPKEGPSILRIQQVVRGDSAAYFCASSSPGNEQFFGPGTRLTVL.